Detailed here is one T cell receptor beta chain. What it binds is not known. Reverse transcription of all isolated RNA meant that expressed TCRB transcripts were sequenced. TCRdb's copy holds only in-frame clones and misses some; the assay was immunoSEQ multiplex PCR. The sample holds hundreds of thousands of clones, over 25% seen once. A heparinised blood draw that averaged around 0.12 L was obtained once from each donor. Every sorted population was more than 98% pure. The CDR3 is 14 residues long. This entry belongs to a study of beta chain features in type 1 diabetes. Study-wide background: Patients and healthy donors were similar in age, gender and cell yields.

Study-wide findings and caveats: It was among patients, rather than healthy donors, that naive, central memory and Treg TCRB repertoires appeared more similar.

The gene calls are TRBV21-1 and TRBJ2-7; TRBD2 is the table's D call and was not checked against the DNA. TRBV21-1 is a listed pseudogene. The specimen sequenced was naive CD4+ T cells from blood. This TCR was recovered from a young man in good health. CDR3 loop: CASSGTSRSYEQYF. CDR3 nucleotide sequence: TGTGCCAGCAGCGGGACTAGCAGATCCTACGAGCAGTACTTC.